This entry describes one T cell receptor (beta chain). The sample originates from a study of blood T cell repertoires in COVID-19. The wider study: Donors in the United States, Italy and Spain gave samples during acute or convalescent COVID-19. PBMCs, B-cell-depleted T cells, or T cells provided the cDNA or gDNA that made up the material.

V lost 1 base, J lost 0 bases, and 10 bases stayed unmatched. Per the germline V gene, CDR1 is SGHNT and CDR2 is YENEEA. This CDR3 has 18 amino acids. The assay was immunoSEQ multiplex PCR, and TCRdb's table has in-frame clones only and misses some. The sample carries about 130,000 clones, about 90% recorded once. V is TRBV11-3 and J is TRBJ2-5; 8 nucleotides agree with TRBD2. The TCR was taken from a woman between 55 and 75 years old with acute or convalescent COVID-19. The sequencing input was peripheral blood. CDR3: CASSLGLTSGEYQETQYF. In nucleotides, the CDR3 is TGTGCCAGCAGCTTAGGACTAACTAGCGGAGAGTACCAAGAGACCCAGTACTTC.